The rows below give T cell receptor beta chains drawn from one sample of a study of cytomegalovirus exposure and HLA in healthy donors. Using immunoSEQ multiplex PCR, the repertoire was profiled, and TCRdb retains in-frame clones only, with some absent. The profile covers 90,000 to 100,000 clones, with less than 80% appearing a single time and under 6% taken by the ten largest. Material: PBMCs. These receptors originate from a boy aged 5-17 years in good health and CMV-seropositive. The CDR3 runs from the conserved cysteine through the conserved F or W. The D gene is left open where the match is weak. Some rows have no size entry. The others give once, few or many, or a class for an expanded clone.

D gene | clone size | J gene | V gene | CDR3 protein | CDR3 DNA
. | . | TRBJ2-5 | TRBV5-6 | CASSFGREQYF | TGTGCCAGCAGCTTCGGTCGGGAGCAGTACTTC
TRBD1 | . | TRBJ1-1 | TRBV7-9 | CASSERTGAAFF | TGTGCCAGCAGCGAAAGGACAGGGGCAGCTTTCTTT
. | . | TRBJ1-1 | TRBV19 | CASSPTGPMNTEAFF | TGTGCCAGTAGTCCTACAGGACCCATGAACACTGAAGCTTTCTTT
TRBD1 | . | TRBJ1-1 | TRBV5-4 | CASSGTGGNTEAFF | TGTGCCAGCAGCGGGACAGGGGGCAACACTGAAGCTTTCTTT
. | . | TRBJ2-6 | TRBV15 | CATSQKPLGSGANVLTF | TGTGCCACCAGCCAAAAGCCCCTCGGCTCTGGGGCCAACGTCCTGACTTTC
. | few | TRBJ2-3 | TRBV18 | CASSPPLLSEDTDTQYF | TGTGCCAGCTCACCACCGCTTCTTAGCGAGGACACAGATACGCAGTATTTT
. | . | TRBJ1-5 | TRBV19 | CASMIAGSNQPQHF | TGTGCCAGTATGATCGCGGGGAGTAATCAGCCCCAGCATTTT
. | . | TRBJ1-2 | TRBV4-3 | CASSPEATGGYTF | TGCGCCAGCAGCCCTGAGGCCACGGGGGGCTACACCTTC
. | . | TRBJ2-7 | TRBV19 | CASSVRQATSTTEQYF | TGTGCCAGTAGTGTCCGACAAGCCACCTCTACGACCGAGCAGTACTTC
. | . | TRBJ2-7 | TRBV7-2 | CASSSGTGYTSGNEQYF | TGTGCCAGCAGCTCCGGGACAGGGTATACTAGCGGAAACGAGCAGTACTTC
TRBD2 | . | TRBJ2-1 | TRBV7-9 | CATQLRVFGSGSRNEQFF | TGTGCCACCCAATTGAGGGTATTCGGTAGCGGGAGTCGGAATGAGCAGTTCTTC
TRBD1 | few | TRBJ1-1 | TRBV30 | CAWSVDRDTEAFF | TGTGCCTGGAGTGTGGACAGGGACACTGAAGCTTTCTTT
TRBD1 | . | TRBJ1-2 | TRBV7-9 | CASSLEGTGDGYTF | TGTGCCAGCAGCTTAGAAGGGACAGGTGATGGCTACACCTTC
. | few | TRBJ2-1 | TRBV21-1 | CASSPSGISYNEQFF | TGTGCCAGCAGCCCTAGCGGGATTTCCTACAATGAGCAGTTCTTC
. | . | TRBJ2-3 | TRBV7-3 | CASSVDSTLGDTQYF | TGTGCCAGCAGCGTTGACTCGACCCTGGGAGATACGCAGTATTTT
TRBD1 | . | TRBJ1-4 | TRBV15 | CATSSGQGEGEKLFF | TGTGCCACCAGCAGCGGACAGGGGGAAGGGGAAAAACTGTTTTTT
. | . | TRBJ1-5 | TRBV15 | CATSSGPMGGNQPQHF | TGTGCCACCAGCAGCGGTCCGATGGGAGGGAATCAGCCCCAGCATTTT
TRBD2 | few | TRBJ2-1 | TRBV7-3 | CASSPSRTSNNEQFF | TGTGCCAGCAGCCCCTCCCGGACTAGTAACAATGAGCAGTTCTTC
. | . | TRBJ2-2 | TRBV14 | CASSPVAGELFF | TGTGCCAGCAGCCCCGTAGCCGGGGAGCTGTTTTTT
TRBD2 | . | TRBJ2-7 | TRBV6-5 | CASTVGRGGKQYF | TGTGCCAGTACTGTCGGGAGGGGTGGGAAGCAGTACTTC
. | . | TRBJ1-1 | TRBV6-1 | CASSDAAGVTSEAFF | TGTGCCAGCAGTGACGCCGCGGGGGTGACCTCTGAAGCTTTCTTT
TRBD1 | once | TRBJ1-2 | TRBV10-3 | CAITTGGTNYGYTF | TGTGCCATCACCACAGGGGGGACTAACTATGGCTACACCTTC
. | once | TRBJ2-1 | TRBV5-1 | CASSLAFEQFF | TGCGCCAGCAGCTTGGCGTTTGAGCAGTTCTTC
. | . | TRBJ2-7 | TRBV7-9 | CASSETNRPKYEQYF | TGTGCCAGCAGCGAAACGAACAGGCCGAAATACGAGCAGTACTTC
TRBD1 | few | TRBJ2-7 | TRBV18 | CASSPQGQGTHEQYF | TGTGCCAGCTCACCACAGGGACAGGGGACCCACGAGCAGTACTTC
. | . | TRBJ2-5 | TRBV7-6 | CASSLFRGETQYF | TGTGCCAGCAGCTTATTCCGGGGAGAGACCCAGTACTTC
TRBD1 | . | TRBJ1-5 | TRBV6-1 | CASRPGQDNQPQHF | TGTGCCAGCAGACCGGGACAGGACAATCAGCCCCAGCATTTT
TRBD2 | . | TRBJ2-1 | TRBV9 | CASSGLAAMNEQFF | TGTGCCAGCAGCGGCCTAGCGGCGATGAATGAGCAGTTCTTC
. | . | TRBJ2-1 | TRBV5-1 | CASSAWGRGDYNEQFF | TGCGCCAGCAGCGCCTGGGGGAGGGGGGACTACAATGAGCAGTTCTTC
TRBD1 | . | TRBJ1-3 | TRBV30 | CAWALTGGIAGNTIYF | TGTGCCTGGGCTCTGACAGGGGGCATCGCTGGAAACACCATATATTTT
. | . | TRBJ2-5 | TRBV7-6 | CASSSLPVGRETQYF | TGTGCCAGCAGCTCCCTCCCGGTGGGGAGAGAGACCCAGTACTTC
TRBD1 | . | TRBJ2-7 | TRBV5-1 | CASSPGTDSYEQYF | TGCGCCAGCAGCCCCGGGACAGACTCCTACGAGCAGTACTTC
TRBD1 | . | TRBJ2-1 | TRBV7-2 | CASSPDRGHEQFF | TGTGCCAGCAGCCCGGACAGGGGCCATGAGCAGTTCTTC
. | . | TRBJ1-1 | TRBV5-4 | CASSPSSRGITEAFF | TGTGCCAGCAGCCCATCGAGCAGGGGAATCACTGAAGCTTTCTTT
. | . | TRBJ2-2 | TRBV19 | CASTTSRGIDFTGELFF | TGTGCCAGTACTACCTCCCGGGGGATAGACTTCACCGGGGAGCTGTTTTTT
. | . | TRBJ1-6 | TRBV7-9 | CASSLLFASPLHF | TGTGCCAGCAGCCTACTTTTTGCGTCACCCCTCCACTTT
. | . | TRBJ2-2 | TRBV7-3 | CASSSGGSLNTGELFF | TGTGCCAGCAGCTCAGGCGGGTCTTTAAACACCGGGGAGCTGTTTTTT
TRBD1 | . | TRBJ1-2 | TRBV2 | CASRAGGTYGYTF | TGTGCCAGCAGAGCAGGGGGCACATATGGCTACACCTTC
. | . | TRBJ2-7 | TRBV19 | CASSSRPSLTERSYEQYF | TGTGCCAGTAGTTCCCGCCCCTCACTGACAGAGAGGTCCTACGAGCAGTACTTC
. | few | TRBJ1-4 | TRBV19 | CASSIDVRYEKLFF | TGTGCCAGTAGTATCGATGTGCGTTATGAAAAACTGTTTTTT
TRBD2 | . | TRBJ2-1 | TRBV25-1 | CASSDPRKRGAYNEQFF | TGTGCCAGCAGTGACCCCCGCAAGCGGGGGGCTTACAATGAGCAGTTCTTC
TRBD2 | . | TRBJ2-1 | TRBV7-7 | CASSSLTSGISEQFF | TGTGCTAGCAGCTCCCTGACTAGCGGGATAAGTGAGCAGTTCTTC
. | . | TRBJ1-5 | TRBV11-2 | CASSLDQGFQPQHF | TGTGCCAGCAGCTTGGATCAGGGCTTTCAGCCCCAGCATTTT
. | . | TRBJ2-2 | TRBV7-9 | CASSRAAGELFF | TGTGCCAGCAGCCGCGCCGCCGGGGAGCTGTTTTTT
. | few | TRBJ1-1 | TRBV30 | CAWSERTNTEAFF | TGTGCCTGGAGTGAAAGGACAAACACTGAAGCTTTCTTT
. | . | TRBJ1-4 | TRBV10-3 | CASRRDFTTNEKLFF | TGTGCCAGCCGCCGGGACTTCACAACTAATGAAAAACTGTTTTTT